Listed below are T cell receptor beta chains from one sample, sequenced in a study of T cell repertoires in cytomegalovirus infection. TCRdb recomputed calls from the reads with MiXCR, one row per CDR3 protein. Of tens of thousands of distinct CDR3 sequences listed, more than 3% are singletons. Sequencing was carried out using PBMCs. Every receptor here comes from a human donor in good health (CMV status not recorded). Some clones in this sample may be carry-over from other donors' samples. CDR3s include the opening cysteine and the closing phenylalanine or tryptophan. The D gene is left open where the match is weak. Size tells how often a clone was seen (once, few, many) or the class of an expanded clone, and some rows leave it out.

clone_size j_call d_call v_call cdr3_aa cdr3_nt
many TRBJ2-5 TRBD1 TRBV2 CASRWGTGIWGETQYF TGTGCCAGCAGGTGGGGGACAGGGATATGGGGAGAGACCCAGTACTTC
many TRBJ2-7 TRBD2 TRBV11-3 CASSLVAQRGGEQYF TGTGCCAGCAGCTTAGTCGCCCAGCGGGGAGGCGAGCAGTACTTC
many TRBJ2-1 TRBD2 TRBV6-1 CASSYPARAGGEFF TGTGCCAGCAGTTACCCCGCTCGAGCGGGAGGTGAGTTCTTC
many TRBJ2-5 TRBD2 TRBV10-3 CATVAGLEETQYF TGTGCCACCGTAGCGGGATTGGAAGAGACCCAGTACTTC
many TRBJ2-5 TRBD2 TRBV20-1 CSAKLRLAGTETQYF TGCAGTGCCAAGCTAAGGCTAGCGGGAACAGAGACCCAGTACTTC
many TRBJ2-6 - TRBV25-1 CASRGSGANVLTF TGTGCCAGCCGGGGGTCTGGGGCCAACGTCCTGACTTTC
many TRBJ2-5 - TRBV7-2 CASSPWVQGSETQYF TGTGCCAGCAGCCCATGGGTGCAGGGCTCGGAGACCCAGTACTTC
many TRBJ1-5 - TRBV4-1 CASSQGLRVNSNQPQHF TGCGCCAGCAGCCAAGGACTCCGAGTTAATAGCAATCAGCCCCAGCATTTT
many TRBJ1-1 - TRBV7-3 CASSLTRGAEAFF TGTGCCAGCAGCTTAACAAGGGGGGCTGAAGCTTTCTTT
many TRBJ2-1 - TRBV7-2 CASSTRDAYNEQFF TGTGCCAGCAGCACCCGGGACGCCTACAATGAGCAGTTCTTC
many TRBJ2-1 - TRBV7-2 CASSRGRGSLEQFF TGTGCCAGCAGCAGGGGGCGGGGCTCGCTTGAGCAGTTCTTC
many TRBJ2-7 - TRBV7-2 CASSLLAPIAYEQYF TGTGCCAGCAGCTTACTAGCGCCCATAGCCTACGAGCAGTACTTC
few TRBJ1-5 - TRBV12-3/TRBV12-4 CASSFGAEPQHF TGTGCCAGCAGTTTCGGTGCGGAGCCCCAGCATTTT
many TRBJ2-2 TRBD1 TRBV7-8 CASRDRAGELFF TGTGCCAGCCGGGACAGGGCCGGGGAGCTGTTTTTT
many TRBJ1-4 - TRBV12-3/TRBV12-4 CASTSSFSNEKLFF TGTGCCAGCACCAGCAGTTTCAGTAATGAAAAACTGTTTTTT
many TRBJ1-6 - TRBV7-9 CASSNGASSYNSPLHF TGTGCCAGCAGCAATGGGGCGAGCTCCTATAATTCACCCCTCCACTTT
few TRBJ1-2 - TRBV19 CASNPGGSHLTF TGTGCCAGTAACCCCGGAGGTTCCCATCTCACCTTC
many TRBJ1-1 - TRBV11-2 CASSLVRQGEAFF TGTGCCAGCAGCTTAGTCCGGCAGGGTGAAGCTTTCTTT
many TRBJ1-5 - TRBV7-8 CASSLDRFVGNQPQHF TGTGCCAGCAGCCTCGACAGGTTCGTGGGCAATCAGCCCCAGCATTTT
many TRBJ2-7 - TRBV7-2 CASSLGVLYEQYF TGTGCCAGCAGCTTAGGAGTGCTCTACGAGCAGTACTTC
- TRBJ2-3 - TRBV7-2 CASSLVDITDTQYF TGTGCCAGCAGCTTAGTGGACATCACAGATACGCAGTATTTT
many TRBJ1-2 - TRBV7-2 CATRGGAGSYGYTF TGTGCCACCCGCGGGGGGGCAGGGTCCTATGGCTACACCTTC
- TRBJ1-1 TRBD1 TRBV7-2 CATSLRQGNTEAFF TGTGCCACCAGCTTGAGACAGGGGAACACTGAAGCTTTCTTT
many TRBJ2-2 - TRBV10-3 CAISDVPGPNTGELFF TGTGCCATCAGTGATGTGCCGGGACCTAACACCGGGGAGCTGTTTTTT
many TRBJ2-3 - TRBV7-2 CASSAQGRPDTQYF TGTGCCAGCAGCGCGCAGGGGCGCCCAGATACGCAGTATTTT
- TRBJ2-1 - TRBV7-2 CASSLAVNSYNEQFF TGTGCCAGCAGCTTAGCGGTGAACTCCTACAATGAGCAGTTCTTC
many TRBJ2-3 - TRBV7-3 CASSSPGRGSGTDTQYF TGTGCCAGCAGCTCCCCCGGTCGGGGGAGCGGCACAGATACGCAGTATTTT
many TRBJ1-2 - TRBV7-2 CASSPLTGTAGYTF TGTGCCAGCAGCCCTTTGACGGGGACTGCTGGCTACACCTTC
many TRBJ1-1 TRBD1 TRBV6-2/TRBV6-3 CASSRTGENTEAFF TGTGCCAGCAGCAGAACAGGGGAGAACACTGAAGCTTTCTTT
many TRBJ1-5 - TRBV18 CASSPLGRQPQHF TGTGCCAGCTCACCTCTGGGGCGTCAGCCCCAGCATTTT
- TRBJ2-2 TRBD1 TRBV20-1 CSAKDRGRSGELFF TGCAGTGCTAAGGACAGGGGGAGATCCGGGGAGCTGTTTTTT
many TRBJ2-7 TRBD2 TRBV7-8 CASCLTAGGSEQYF TGTGCCAGCTGTCTTACAGCGGGAGGGAGCGAGCAGTACTTC
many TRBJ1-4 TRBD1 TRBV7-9 CASSRQGGNEKLFF TGTGCCAGCAGCCGACAGGGTGGTAATGAAAAACTGTTTTTT
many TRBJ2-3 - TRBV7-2 CVSSLEVTDTQYF TGTGTCAGCAGCTTAGAGGTCACAGATACGCAGTATTTT
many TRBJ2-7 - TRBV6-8 CASRPRAPRQGRGYEQYF TGTGCCAGCCGACCCCGTGCCCCCAGACAGGGGAGGGGGTACGAGCAGTACTTC
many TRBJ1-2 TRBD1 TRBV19 CASKQGQSDYGYTF TGTGCCAGCAAACAGGGACAGTCGGACTATGGCTACACCTTC
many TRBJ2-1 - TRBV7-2 CASSFREVNEQFF TGTGCCAGCAGCTTCAGGGAGGTCAATGAGCAGTTCTTC
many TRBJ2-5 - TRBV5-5 CASNQAGTQETQYF TGTGCCAGCAACCAAGCAGGGACCCAAGAGACCCAGTACTTC
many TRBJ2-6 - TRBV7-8 CASSTLAPGANVLTF TGTGCCAGCAGCACACTAGCCCCCGGGGCCAACGTCCTGACTTTC
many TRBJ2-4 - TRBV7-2 CASSLLAKNIQYF TGTGCCAGCAGCTTACTGGCCAAAAACATTCAGTACTTC
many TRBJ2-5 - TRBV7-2 CASSLQEILQETQYF TGTGCCAGCAGTTTACAGGAAATACTCCAAGAGACCCAGTACTTC
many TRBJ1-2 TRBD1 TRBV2 CASRQGEDYGYTF TGTGCCAGCCGACAGGGGGAGGACTATGGCTACACCTTC
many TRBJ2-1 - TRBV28 CASSLGGAGYYNEQFF TGTGCCAGCAGTTTAGGTGGGGCGGGATATTACAATGAGCAGTTCTTC
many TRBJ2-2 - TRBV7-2 CASSLRHRVNGELFF TGTGCCAGCAGCTTAAGGCACAGGGTAAACGGGGAGCTGTTTTTT
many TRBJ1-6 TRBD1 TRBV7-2 CASSLRQGSYNSPLHF TGTGCCAGCAGCCTTCGACAGGGCTCCTATAATTCACCCCTCCACTTT
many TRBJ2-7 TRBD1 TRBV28 CASISRAGGYEQYF TGTGCCAGCATCTCTCGGGCAGGGGGCTACGAGCAGTACTTC
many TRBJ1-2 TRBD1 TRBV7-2 CASSLGQGTIGYTF TGTGCCAGCAGCTTAGGACAGGGAACTATTGGCTACACCTTC
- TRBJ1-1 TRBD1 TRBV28 CASSFTGQGAANTEAFF TGTGCCAGCAGTTTCACCGGACAGGGGGCCGCTAACACTGAAGCTTTCTTT
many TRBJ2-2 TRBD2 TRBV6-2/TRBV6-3 CASSASGYTGELFF TGTGCCAGCAGTGCTAGCGGGTACACCGGGGAGCTGTTTTTT